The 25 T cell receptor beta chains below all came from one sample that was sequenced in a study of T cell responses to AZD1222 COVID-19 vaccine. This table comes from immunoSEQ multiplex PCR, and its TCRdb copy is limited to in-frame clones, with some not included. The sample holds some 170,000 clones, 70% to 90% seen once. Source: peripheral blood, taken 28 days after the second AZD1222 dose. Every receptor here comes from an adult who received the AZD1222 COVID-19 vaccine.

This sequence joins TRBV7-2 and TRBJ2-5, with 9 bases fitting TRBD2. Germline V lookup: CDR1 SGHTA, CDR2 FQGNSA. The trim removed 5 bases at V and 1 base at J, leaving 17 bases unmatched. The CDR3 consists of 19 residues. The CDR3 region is CASSLDPSGAPFVQETQYF. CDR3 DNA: TGTGCCAGCAGCCTAGACCCTAGCGGGGCTCCCTTTGTCCAAGAGACCCAGTACTTC.

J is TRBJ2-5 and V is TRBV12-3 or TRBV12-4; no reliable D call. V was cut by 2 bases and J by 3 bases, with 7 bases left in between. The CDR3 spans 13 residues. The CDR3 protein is CASSLIRKETQYF. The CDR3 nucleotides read TGTGCCAGCAGTTTAATCCGGAAAGAGACCCAGTACTTC.

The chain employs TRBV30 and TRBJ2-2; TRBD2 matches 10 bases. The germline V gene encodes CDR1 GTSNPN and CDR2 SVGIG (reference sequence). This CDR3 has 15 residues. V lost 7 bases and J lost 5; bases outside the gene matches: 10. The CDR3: CASSAGGLVTGELFF. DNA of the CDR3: TGTGCCTCCTCAGCGGGGGGGCTTGTGACCGGGGAGCTGTTTTTT.

The CDR3 coding sequence is TGTGCCAGCAGCTATCAAGGTGGAGGAGCTAACTATGGCTACACCTTC. As protein: CASSYQGGGANYGYTF. The chain uses TRBV5-8 and TRBJ1-2; D is unresolved. Per germline, CDR1 SGHTS and CDR2 YDEGEE. The V gene lost 3 bases and the J gene lost 0 bases, with 15 bases spanning the gap. The CDR3 contains 16 residues.

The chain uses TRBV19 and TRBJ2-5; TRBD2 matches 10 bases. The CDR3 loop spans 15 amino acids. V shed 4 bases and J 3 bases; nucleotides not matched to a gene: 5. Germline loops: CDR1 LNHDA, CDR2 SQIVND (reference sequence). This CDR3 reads CASSKLAGSKETQYF. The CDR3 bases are TGTGCCAGTAGTAAACTAGCGGGGTCAAAAGAGACCCAGTACTTC.

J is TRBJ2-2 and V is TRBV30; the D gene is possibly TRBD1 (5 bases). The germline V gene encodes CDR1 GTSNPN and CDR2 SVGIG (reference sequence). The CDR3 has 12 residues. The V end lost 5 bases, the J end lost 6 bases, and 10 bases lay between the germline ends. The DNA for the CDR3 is TGTGCCTGGGGAAGACAGTCCGGGGAGCTGTTTTTT. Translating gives CAWGRQSGELFF. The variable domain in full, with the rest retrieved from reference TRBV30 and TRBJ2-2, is SQTIHQWPATLVQPVGSPLSLECTVEGTSNPNLYWYRQAAGRGLQLLFYSVGIGQISSEVPQNLSASRPQDRQFILSSKKLLLSDSGFYLCAWGRQSGELFFGEGSRLTVL.

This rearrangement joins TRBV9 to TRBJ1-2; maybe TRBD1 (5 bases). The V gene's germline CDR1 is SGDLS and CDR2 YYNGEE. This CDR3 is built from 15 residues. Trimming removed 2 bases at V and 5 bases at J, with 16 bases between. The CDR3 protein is CASSVEPGTGYGYTF. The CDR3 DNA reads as TGTGCCAGCAGCGTCGAGCCCGGGACTGGATATGGCTACACCTTC.

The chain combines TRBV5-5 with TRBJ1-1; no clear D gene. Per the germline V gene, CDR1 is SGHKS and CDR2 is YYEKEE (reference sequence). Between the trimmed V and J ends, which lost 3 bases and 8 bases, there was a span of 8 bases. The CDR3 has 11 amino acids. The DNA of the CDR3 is TGTGCCAGCAGCTGGGAAAGAGAAGCTTTCTTT. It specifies CASSWEREAFF.

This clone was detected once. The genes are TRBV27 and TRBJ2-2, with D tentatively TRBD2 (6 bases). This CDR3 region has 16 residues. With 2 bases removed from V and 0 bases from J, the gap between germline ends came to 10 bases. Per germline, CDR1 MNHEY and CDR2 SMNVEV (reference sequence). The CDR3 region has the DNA TGTGCCAGCAGTTTACCCGGGGGTTCGAACACCGGGGAGCTGTTTTTT. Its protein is CASSLPGGSNTGELFF.

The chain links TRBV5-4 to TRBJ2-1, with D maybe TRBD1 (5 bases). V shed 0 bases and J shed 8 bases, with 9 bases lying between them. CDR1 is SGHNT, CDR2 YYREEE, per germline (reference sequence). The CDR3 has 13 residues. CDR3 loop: CASSLVQGYEQFF. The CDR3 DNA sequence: TGTGCCAGCAGCTTGGTCCAGGGTTATGAGCAGTTCTTC.

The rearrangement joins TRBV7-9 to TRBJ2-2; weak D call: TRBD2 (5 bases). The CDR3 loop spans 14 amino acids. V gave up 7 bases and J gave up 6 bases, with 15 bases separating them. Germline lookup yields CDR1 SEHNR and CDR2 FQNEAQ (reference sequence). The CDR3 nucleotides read TGTGCCAGCACCATCAAACGGGGTTCCGGGGAGCTGTTTTTT. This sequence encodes CASTIKRGSGELFF. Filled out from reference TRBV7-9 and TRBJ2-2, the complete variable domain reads DTGVSQNPRHKITKRGQNVTFRCDPISEHNRLYWYRQTLGQGPEFLTYFQNEAQLEKSRLLSDRFSAERPKGSFSTLEIQRTEQGDSAMYLCASTIKRGSGELFFGEGSRLTVL.

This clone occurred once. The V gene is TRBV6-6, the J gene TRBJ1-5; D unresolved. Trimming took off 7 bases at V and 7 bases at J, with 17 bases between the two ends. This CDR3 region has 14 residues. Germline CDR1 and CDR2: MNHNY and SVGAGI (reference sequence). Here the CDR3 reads CASTLLLADQPQHF. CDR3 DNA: TGTGCCAGCACCTTACTGCTGGCAGACCAGCCCCAGCATTTT.

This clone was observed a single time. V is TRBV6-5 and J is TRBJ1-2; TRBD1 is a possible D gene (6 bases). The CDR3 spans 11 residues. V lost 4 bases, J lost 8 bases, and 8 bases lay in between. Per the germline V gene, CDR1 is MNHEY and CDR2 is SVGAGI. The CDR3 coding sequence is TGTGCCAGCAGTTGGCAGGGGGGCTACACCTTC. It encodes CASSWQGGYTF.

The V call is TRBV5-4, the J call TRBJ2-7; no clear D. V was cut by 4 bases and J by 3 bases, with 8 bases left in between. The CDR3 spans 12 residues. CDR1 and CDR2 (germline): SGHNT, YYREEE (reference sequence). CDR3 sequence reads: CASSLDRYEQYF. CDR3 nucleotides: TGTGCCAGCAGCCTAGACCGCTACGAGCAGTACTTC. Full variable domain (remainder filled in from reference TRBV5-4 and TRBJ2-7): ETGVTQSPTHLIKTRGQQVTLRCSSQSGHNTVSWYQQALGQGPQFIFQYYREEENGRGNFPPRFSGLQFPNYSSELNVNALELDDSALYLCASSLDRYEQYFGPGTRLTVT.

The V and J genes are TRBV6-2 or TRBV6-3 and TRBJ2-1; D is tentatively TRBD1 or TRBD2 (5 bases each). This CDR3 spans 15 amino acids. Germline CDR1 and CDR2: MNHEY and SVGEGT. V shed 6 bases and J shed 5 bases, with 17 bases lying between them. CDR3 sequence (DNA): TGTGCCAGCAGCCCCGGGACGGAGTATCACAATGAGCAGTTCTTC. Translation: CASSPGTEYHNEQFF.

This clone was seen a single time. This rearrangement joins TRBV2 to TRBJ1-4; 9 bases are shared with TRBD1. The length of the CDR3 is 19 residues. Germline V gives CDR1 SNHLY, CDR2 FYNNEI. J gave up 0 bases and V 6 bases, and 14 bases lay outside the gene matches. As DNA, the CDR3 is TGTGCCAGCAGCAAAACCGGGACAGGGAGGGTCGCAACTAATGAAAAACTGTTTTTT. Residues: CASSKTGTGRVATNEKLFF.

The chain's CDR3 is CASSQDVQGRGELFF. DNA of the CDR3: TGCGCCAGCAGCCAAGATGTTCAAGGGAGGGGGGAGCTGTTTTTT. The V call is TRBV4-3, the J call TRBJ2-2, with D tentatively TRBD2 (6 bases). Looked up from germline, CDR1 is LGHNA and CDR2 is YSLEER. This CDR3 is built from 15 residues. Trimming removed 0 bases at V and 8 bases at J, with 13 bases between.

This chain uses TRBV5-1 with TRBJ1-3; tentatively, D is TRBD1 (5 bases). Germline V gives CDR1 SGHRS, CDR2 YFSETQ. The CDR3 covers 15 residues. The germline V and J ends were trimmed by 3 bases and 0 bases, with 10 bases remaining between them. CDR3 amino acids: CASSSDGASGNTIYF. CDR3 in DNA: TGCGCCAGCAGCTCGGACGGGGCCTCTGGAAACACCATATATTTT.

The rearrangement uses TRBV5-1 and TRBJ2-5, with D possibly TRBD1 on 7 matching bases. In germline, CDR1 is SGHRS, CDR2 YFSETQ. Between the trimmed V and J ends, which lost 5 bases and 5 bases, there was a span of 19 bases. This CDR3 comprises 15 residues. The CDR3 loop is CASRDQGESGETQYF. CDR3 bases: TGCGCCAGCAGAGATCAGGGGGAGAGCGGGGAGACCCAGTACTTC.

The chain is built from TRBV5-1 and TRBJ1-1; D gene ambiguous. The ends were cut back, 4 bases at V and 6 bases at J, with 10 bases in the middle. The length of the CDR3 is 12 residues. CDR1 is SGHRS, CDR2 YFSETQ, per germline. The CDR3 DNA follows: TGCGCCAGCAGCGTGCCGGAATCTGAAGCTTTCTTT. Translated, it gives CASSVPESEAFF. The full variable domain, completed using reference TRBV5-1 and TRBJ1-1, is KAGVTQTPRYLIKTRGQQVTLSCSPISGHRSVSWYQQTPGQGLQFLFEYFSETQRNKGNFPGRFSGRQFSNSRSEMNVSTLELGDSALYLCASSVPESEAFFGQGTRLTVV.

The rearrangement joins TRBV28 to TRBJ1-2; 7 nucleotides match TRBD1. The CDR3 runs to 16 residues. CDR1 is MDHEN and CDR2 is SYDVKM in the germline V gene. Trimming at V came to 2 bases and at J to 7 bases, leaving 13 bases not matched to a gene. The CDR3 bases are TGTGCCAGCAGTTTAGAGGGACAGACTCTCAGGGGTGGCTACACCTTC. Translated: CASSLEGQTLRGGYTF.

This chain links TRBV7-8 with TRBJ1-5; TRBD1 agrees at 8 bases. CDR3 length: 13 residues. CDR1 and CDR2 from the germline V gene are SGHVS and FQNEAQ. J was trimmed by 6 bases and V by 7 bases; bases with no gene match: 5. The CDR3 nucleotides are TGTGCCAGCAACCCAGGGGGCTTTCAGCCCCAGCATTTT. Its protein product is CASNPGGFQPQHF.

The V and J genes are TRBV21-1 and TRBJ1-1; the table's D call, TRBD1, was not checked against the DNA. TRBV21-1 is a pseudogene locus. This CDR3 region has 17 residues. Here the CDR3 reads CASILSVDSVVNTEAFF. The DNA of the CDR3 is TGTGCCAGCATCCTATCTGTGGACAGTGTTGTGAACACTGAAGCTTTCTTT.

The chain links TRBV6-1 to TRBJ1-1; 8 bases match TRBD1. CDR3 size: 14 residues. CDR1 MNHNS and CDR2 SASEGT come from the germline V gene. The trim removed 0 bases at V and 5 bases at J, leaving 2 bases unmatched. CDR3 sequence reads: CASSEAHRGTEAFF. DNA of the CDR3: TGTGCCAGCAGTGAAGCCCACAGGGGGACTGAAGCTTTCTTT.

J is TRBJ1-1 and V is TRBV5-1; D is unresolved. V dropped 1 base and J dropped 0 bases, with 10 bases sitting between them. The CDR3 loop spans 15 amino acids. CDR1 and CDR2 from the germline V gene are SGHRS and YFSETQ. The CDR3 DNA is TGCGCCAGCAGCTTGTATCGGACCATGAACACTGAAGCTTTCTTT. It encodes CASSLYRTMNTEAFF.